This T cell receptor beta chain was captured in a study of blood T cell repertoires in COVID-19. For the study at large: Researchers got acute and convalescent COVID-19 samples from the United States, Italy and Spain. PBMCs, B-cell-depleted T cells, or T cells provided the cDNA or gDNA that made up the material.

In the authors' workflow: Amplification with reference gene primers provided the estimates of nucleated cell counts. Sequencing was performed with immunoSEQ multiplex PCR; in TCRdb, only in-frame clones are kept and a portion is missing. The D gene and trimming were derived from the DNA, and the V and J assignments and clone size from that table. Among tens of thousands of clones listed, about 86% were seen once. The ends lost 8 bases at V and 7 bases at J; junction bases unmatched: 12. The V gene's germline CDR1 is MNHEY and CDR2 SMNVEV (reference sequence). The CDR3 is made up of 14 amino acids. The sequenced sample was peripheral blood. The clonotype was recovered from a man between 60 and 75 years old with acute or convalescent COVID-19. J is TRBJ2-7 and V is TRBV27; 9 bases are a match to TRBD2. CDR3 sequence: CASGSHSGSKEQYF. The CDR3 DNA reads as TGTGCCAGCGGCTCACATAGCGGGAGTAAAGAGCAGTACTTC.